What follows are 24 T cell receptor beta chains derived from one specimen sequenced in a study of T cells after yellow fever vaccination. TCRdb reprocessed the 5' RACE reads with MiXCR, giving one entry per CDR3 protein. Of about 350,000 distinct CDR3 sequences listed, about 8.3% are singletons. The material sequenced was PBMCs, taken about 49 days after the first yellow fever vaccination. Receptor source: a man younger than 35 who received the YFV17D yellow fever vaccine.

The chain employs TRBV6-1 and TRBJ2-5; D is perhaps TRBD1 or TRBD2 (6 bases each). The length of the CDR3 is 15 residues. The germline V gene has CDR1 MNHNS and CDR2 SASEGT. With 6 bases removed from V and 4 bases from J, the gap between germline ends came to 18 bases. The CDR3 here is CASRIDGGWGETQYF. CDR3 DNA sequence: TGTGCCAGCAGGATCGACGGGGGCTGGGGAGAGACCCAGTACTTC.

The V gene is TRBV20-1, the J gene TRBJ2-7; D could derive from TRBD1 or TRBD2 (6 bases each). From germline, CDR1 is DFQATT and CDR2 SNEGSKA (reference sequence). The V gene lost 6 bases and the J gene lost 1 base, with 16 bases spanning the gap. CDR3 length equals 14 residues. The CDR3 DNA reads TGCAGTGCCCAAGCAGGGGCGGGGTCCTACGAGCAGTACTTC. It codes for CSAQAGAGSYEQYF.

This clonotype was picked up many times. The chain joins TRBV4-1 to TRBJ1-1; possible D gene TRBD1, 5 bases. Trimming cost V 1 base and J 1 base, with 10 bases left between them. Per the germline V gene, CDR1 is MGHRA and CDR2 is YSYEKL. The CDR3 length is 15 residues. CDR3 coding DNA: TGCGCCAGCAGCCAAGGGGGGTGGGCGAACACTGAAGCTTTCTTT. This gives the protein CASSQGGWANTEAFF.

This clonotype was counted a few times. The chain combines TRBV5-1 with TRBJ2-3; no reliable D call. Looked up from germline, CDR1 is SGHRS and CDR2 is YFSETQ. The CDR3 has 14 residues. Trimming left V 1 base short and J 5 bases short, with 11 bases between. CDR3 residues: CASSLNWKGDTQYF. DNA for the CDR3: TGCGCCAGCAGCTTGAACTGGAAGGGAGATACGCAGTATTTT.

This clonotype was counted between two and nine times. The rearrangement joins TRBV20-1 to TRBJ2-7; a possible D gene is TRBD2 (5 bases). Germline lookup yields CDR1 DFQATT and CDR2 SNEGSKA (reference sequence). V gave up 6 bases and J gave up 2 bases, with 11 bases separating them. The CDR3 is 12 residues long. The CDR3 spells CSAAAGTYEQYV. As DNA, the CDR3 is TGCAGTGCCGCCGCGGGTACCTACGAGCAGTACGTC.

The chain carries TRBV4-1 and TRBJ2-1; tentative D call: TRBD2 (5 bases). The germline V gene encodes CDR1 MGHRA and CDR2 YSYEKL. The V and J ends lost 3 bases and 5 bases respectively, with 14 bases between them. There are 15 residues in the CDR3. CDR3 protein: CASSQIGLSNNEQFF. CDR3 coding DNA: TGCGCCAGCAGCCAGATCGGACTCTCAAACAATGAGCAGTTCTTC.

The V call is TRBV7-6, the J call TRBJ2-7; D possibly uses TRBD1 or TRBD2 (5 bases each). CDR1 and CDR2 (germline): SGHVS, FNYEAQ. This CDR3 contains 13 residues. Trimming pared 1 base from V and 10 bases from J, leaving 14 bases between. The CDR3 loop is CASSLGPGAGQYF. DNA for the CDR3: TGTGCCAGCAGCTTAGGCCCCGGGGCTGGTCAGTACTTC.

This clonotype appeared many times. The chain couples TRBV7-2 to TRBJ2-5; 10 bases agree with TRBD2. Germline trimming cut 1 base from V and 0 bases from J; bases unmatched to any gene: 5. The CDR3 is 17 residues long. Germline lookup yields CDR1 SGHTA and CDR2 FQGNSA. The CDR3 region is CASSLGLAGAYQETQYF. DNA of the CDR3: TGTGCCAGCAGCTTAGGGCTAGCGGGGGCGTACCAAGAGACCCAGTACTTC.

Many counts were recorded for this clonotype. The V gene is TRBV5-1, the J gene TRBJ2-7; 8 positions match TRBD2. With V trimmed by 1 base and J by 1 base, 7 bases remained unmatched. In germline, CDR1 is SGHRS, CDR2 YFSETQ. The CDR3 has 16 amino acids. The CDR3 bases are TGCGCCAGCAGCTTGAGCCTAGCGGGTTCTTCCTACGAGCAGTACTTC. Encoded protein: CASSLSLAGSSYEQYF.

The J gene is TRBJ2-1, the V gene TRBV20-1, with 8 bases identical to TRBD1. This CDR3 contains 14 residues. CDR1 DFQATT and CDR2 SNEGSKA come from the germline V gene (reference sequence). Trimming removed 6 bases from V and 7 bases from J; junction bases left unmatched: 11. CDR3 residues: CSAPRQGALNEQFF. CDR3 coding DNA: TGCAGTGCCCCACGCCAGGGGGCGTTGAATGAGCAGTTCTTC.

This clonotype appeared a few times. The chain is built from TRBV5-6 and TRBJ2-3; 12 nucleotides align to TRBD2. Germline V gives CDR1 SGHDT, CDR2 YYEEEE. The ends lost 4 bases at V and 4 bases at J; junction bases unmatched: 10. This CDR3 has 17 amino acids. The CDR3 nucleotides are TGTGCCAGCAGCCCAACCGAGGGACTAGCGGGTGCAGATACGCAGTATTTT. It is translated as CASSPTEGLAGADTQYF.

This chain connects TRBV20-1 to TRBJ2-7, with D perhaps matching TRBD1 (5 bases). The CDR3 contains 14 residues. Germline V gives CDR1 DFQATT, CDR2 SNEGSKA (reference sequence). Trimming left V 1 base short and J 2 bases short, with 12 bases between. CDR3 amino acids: CSARGAGPPYEQYF. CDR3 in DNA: TGCAGTGCTAGAGGGGCAGGGCCGCCCTACGAGCAGTACTTC.

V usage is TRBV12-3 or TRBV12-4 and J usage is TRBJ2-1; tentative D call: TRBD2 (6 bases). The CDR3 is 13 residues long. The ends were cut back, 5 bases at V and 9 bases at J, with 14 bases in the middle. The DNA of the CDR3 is TGTGCCAGCAGTCAGACTAGATTTACTGAGCAGTTCTTC. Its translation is CASSQTRFTEQFF.

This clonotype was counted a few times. The chain's CDR3 is CASSPGTGGSQPQHF. The CDR3, as DNA: TGTGCCAGCAGCCCCGGGACAGGGGGAAGTCAGCCCCAGCATTTT. The chain carries TRBV12-3 or TRBV12-4 and TRBJ1-5; 11 bases agree with TRBD1. The length of the CDR3 is 15 residues. J gave up 6 bases and V 6 bases, and 7 bases lay outside the gene matches.

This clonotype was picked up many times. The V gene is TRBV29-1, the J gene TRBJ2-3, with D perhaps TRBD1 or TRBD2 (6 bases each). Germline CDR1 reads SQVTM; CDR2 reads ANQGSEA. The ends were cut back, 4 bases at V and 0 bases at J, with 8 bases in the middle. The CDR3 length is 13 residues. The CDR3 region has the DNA TGCAGCGTTGTAGGGGGGAGCACAGATACGCAGTATTTT. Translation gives CSVVGGSTDTQYF.

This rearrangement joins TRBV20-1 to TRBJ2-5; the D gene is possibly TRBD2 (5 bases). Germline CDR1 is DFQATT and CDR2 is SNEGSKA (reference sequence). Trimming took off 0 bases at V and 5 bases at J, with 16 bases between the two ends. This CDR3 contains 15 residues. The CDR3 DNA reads TGCAGTGCTAGAGATCTTCGGGGTGTAGGTGAGACCCAGTACTTC. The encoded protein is CSARDLRGVGETQYF.

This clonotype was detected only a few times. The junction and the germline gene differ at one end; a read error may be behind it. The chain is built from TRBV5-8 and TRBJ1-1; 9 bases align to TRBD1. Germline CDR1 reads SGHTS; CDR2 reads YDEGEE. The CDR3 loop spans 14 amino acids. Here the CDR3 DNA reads TGTGCCAGCACCACCCCCGGGACAGGGACATCGGGTAACTTT. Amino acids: CASTTPGTGTSGNF.

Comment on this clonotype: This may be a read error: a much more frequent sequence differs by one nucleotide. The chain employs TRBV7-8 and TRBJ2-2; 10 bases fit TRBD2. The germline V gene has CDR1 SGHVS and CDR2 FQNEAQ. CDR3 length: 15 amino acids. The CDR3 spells CATSLSGGVTGELFF. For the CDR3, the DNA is TGTGCCACCAGCTTAAGCGGGGGGGTGACCGGGGAGCTGTTTTTT.

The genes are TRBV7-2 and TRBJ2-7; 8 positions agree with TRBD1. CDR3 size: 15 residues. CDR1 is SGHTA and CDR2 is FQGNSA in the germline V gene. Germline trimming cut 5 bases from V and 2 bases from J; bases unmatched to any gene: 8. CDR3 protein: CASSLVGTGPYEQYV. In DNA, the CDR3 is TGTGCCAGCAGCCTGGTTGGGACAGGCCCCTACGAGCAGTACGTC.

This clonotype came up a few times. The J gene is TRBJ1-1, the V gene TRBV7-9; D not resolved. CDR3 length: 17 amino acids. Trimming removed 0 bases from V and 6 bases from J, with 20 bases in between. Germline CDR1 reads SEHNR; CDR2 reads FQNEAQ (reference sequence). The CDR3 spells CASSLARLPGWMAEAFF. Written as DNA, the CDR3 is TGTGCCAGCAGCTTAGCCCGGTTGCCCGGGTGGATGGCTGAAGCTTTCTTT.

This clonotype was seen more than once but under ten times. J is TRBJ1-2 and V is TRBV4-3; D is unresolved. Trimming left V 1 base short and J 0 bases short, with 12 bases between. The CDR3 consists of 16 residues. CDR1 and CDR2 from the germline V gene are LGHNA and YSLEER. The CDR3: CASSQVGEEANYGYTF. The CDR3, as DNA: TGCGCCAGCAGCCAAGTTGGGGAAGAAGCTAACTATGGCTACACCTTC.

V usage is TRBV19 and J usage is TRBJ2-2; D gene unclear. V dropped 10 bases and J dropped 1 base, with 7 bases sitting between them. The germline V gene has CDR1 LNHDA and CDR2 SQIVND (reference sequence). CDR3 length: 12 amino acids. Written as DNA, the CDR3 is TGTGCCACGCGTATGAACACCGGGGAGCTGTTTTTT. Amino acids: CATRMNTGELFF.

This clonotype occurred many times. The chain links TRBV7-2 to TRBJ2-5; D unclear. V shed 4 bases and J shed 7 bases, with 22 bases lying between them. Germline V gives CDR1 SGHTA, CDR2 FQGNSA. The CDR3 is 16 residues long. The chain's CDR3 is CASSSGFGFGSSTQYF. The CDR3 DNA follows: TGTGCCAGCAGCTCCGGCTTTGGGTTTGGCTCCTCGACCCAGTACTTC.

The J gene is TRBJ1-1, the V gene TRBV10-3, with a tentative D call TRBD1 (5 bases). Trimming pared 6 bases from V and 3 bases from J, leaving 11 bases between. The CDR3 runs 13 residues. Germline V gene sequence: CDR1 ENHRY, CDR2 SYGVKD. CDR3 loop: CAISRDVDTEAFF. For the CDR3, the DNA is TGTGCCATCAGCCGGGACGTGGACACTGAAGCTTTCTTT.